Each of the 9 T cell receptor beta chains below was sequenced from the same sample in a study of blood T cell repertoires in COVID-19. Assay used: immunoSEQ multiplex PCR; TCRdb lists only in-frame clones, some missing. The sample includes approximately 340,000 clones, around 83% of them seen just once. The sample taken for sequencing was peripheral blood. The receptors shown here come from a man aged 25-45 years with active or convalescent COVID-19.

The rearrangement uses TRBV7-3 and TRBJ2-1, with a weak D call TRBD1 (6 bases). The CDR3 length is 15 residues. Trimming pared 2 bases from V and 1 base from J, leaving 9 bases between. Germline CDR1 is SGHTA and CDR2 is FQGTGA. Here the CDR3 DNA reads TGTGCCAGCAGCTTACTACAGGGATCCTACAATGAGCAGTTCTTC. This encodes CASSLLQGSYNEQFF.

The V gene is TRBV20-1, the J gene TRBJ2-7; D may be TRBD1 (6 bases). This CDR3 is built from 11 residues. Germline values: CDR1 DFQATT, CDR2 SNEGSKA (reference sequence). Trimming removed 6 bases from V and 5 bases from J, with 11 bases in between. In nucleotides, the CDR3 is TGCAGTGCGGATACAGGGAACGAGCAGTACTTC. Protein sequence: CSADTGNEQYF.

This clone was recorded a few times. CDR3 region: CAWSVLGGEQYF. As DNA, the CDR3 is TGTGCCTGGAGTGTACTCGGGGGGGAGCAGTACTTC. The chain couples TRBV30 to TRBJ2-7, with 7 bases matching TRBD2. With V trimmed by 0 bases and J by 7 bases, 3 bases remained unmatched. CDR1 and CDR2 (germline): GTSNPN, SVGIG (reference sequence). The CDR3 is 12 residues long.

The V and J genes are TRBV9 and TRBJ1-1; 8 nucleotides line up with TRBD1. V trimming: 4 bases; J trimming: 3 bases; junction bases outside the gene matches: 8. Germline V CDR1 and CDR2: SGDLS, YYNGEE. The CDR3 totals 15 residues. The CDR3 spells CASSPRQGLYTEAFF. CDR3 coding DNA: TGTGCCAGCAGCCCCCGACAGGGGCTCTACACTGAAGCTTTCTTT.

The V call is TRBV5-1, the J call TRBJ2-3, with D perhaps matching TRBD2 (6 bases). CDR1 is SGHRS and CDR2 is YFSETQ in the germline V gene. This CDR3 region has 15 residues. V was clipped by 0 bases and J by 2 bases, with 10 bases between them. In DNA form, the CDR3 reads TGCGCCAGCAGCTTGGCCGCGGGAACCACAGATACGCAGTATTTT. This codes for CASSLAAGTTDTQYF.

The V and J genes are TRBV9 and TRBJ1-5; perhaps TRBD1 as D (5 bases). Trimming removed 0 bases at V and 9 bases at J, with 13 bases between. Germline V CDR1 and CDR2: SGDLS, YYNGEE. This CDR3 comprises 14 residues. The CDR3 loop reads CASSVDGGTRPQHF. The CDR3 region has the DNA TGTGCCAGCAGCGTAGACGGGGGTACGAGGCCCCAGCATTTT.

The chain couples TRBV19 to TRBJ2-7, with D hard to call. CDR1 LNHDA and CDR2 SQIVND come from the germline V gene (reference sequence). V lost 4 bases and J 3 bases, leaving 10 bases between the germline ends. The CDR3 extends over 13 amino acids. The CDR3 DNA reads TGTGCCAGTAGTACAGGCCGCGTCTACGAGCAGTACTTC. Its translation: CASSTGRVYEQYF. Filled out from reference TRBV19 and TRBJ2-7, the complete variable domain reads DGGITQSPKYLFRKEGQNVTLSCEQNLNHDAMYWYRQDPGQGLRLIYYSQIVNDFQKGDIAEGYSVSREKKESFPLTVTSAQKNPTAFYLCASSTGRVYEQYFGPGTRLTVT.

The CDR3 sequence: CASRKPGLAGAPYEQYF. Written as DNA, the CDR3 is TGTGCCAGCAGGAAACCGGGACTAGCGGGGGCCCCCTACGAGCAGTACTTC. The chain joins TRBV28 to TRBJ2-7, with 14 bases matching TRBD2. This CDR3 is built from 17 residues. The J segment lost 2 bases and the V segment lost 6 bases, leaving 9 bases of the junction unmatched. Germline V CDR1 and CDR2: MDHEN, SYDVKM.

This clone was counted a single time. V is TRBV19 and J is TRBJ1-3; D is undetermined. Germline assignment: CDR1 LNHDA and CDR2 SQIVND (reference sequence). Trimming took off 5 bases at V and 8 bases at J, with 16 bases between the two ends. The CDR3 loop spans 14 amino acids. CDR3 nucleotide sequence: TGTGCCAGTAGTCTCCAGGTCCAAGCGGACACCATATATTTT. Its translation is CASSLQVQADTIYF.